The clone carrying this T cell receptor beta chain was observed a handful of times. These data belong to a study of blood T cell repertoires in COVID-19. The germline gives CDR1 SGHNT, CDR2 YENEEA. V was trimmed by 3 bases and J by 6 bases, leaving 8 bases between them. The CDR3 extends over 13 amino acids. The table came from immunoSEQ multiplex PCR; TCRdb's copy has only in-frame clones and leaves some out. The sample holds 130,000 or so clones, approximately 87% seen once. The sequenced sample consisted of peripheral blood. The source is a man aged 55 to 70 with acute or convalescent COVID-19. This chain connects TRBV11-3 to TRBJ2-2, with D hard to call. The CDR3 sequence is CASSFEPAGELFF. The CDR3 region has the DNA TGTGCCAGCAGCTTTGAACCAGCCGGGGAGCTGTTTTTT. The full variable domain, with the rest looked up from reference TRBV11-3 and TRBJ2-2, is EAGVVQSPRYKIIEKKQPVAFWCNPISGHNTLYWYLQNLGQGPELLIRYENEEAVDDSQLPKDRFSAERLKGVDSTLKIQPAELGDSAVYLCASSFEPAGELFFGEGSRLTVL.